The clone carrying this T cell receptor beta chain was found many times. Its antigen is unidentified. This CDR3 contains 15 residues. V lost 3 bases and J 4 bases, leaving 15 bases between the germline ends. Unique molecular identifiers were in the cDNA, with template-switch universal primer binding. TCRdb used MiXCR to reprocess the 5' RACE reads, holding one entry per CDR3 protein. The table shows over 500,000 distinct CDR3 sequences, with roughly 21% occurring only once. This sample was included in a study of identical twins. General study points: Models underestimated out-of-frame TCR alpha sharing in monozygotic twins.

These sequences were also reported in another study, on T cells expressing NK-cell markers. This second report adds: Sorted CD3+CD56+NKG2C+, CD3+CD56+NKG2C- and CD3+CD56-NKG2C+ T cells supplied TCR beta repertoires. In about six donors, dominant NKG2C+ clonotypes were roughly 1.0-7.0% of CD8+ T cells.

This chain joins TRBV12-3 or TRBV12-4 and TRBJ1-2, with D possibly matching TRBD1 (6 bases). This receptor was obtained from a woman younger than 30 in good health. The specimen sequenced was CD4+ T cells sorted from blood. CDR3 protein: CASSFGTGLPYGYTF. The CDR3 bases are TGTGCCAGCAGTTTCGGAACAGGGCTTCCCTATGGCTACACCTTC.